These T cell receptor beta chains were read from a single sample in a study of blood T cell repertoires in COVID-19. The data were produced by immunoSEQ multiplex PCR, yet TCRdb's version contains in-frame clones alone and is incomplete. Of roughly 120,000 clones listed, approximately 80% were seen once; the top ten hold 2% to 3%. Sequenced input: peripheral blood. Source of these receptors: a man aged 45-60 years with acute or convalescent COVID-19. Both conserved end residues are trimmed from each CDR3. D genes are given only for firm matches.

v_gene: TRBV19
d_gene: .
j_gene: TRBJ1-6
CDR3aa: ASSIHMGPLH

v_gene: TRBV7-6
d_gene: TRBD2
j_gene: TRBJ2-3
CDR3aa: ASSTPSGGASDTQY

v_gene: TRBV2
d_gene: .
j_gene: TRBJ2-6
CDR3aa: ASSELSGANVLT

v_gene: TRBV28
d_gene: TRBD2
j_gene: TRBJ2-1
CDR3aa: ASSSGGEGQDEQF

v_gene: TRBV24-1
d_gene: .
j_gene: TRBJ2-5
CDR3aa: ATSDSLDYQETQY

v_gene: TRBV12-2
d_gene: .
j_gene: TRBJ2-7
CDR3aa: ASRLSYEQY

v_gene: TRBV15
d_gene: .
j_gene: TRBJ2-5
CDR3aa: ATSRDRSRLEETQY

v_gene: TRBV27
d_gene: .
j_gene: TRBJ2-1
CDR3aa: ASSFGLNNEQF

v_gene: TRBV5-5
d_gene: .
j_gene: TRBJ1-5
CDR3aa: ARQVLSNQPQH

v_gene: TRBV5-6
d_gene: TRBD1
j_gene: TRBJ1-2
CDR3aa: ASSFGQGRHGYT

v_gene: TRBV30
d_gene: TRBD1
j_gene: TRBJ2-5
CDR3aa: AWSLGGRYQETQY

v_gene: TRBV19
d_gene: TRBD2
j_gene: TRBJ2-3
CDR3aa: ASSSLAGGASDTQY

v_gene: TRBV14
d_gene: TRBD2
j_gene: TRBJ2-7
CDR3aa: ASSQGTSGYSYEQY

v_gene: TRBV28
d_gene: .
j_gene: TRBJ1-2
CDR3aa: ASSKRGQGWVFGDGYT

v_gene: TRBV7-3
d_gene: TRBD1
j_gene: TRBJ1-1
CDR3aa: ASSTQGGGEAF

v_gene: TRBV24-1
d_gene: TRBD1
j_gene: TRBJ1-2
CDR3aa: ATSPGQGFGYT

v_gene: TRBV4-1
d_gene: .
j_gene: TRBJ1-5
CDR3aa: ASSHPRRDYSNQPQH

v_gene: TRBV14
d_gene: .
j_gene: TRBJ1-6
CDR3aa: ASSQLRAGSPLH

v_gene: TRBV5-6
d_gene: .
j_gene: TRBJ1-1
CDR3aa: ASSLVSGEAF

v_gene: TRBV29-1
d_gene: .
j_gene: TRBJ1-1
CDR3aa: SVVGTEAF

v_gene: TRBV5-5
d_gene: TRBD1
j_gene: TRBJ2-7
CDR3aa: ASSLTGTGHLYEQY

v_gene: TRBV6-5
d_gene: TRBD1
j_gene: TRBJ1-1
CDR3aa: ASSYGQGALNTEAF

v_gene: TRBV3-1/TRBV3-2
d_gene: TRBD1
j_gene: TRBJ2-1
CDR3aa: ASSHLGQGAIEQF

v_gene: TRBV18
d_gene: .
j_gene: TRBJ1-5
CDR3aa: ASSPPDTDSNQPQH

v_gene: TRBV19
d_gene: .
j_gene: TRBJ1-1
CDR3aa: ASSGGGLTEAF

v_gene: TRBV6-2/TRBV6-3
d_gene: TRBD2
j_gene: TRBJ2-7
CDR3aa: ASSYSNSGRRRRGYEQY

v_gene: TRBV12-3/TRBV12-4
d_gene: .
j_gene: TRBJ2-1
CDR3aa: ASRDSEQF

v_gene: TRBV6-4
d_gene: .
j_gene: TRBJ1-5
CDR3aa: ASSDRVVQPQH

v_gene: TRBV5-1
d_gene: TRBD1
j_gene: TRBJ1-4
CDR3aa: ASSAQGARNEKLF

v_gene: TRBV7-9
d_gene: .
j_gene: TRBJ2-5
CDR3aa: ASSLPQSQVQETQY

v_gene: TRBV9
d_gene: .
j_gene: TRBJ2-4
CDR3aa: ASSVGGRATKNIQY

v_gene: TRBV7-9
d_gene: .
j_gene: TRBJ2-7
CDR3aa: ASSLGRGNEQY

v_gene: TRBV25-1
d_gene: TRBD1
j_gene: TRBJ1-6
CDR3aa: ARRTGGNSPLH

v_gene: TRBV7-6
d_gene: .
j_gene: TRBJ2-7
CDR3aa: ASSPAGSYEQY

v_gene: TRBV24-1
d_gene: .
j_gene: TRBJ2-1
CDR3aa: ATSDRSNGLKKGEQF

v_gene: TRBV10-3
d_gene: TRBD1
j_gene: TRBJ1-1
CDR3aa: AISEPDREVTEAF

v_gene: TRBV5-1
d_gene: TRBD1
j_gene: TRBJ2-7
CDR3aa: ASRAGGEQY

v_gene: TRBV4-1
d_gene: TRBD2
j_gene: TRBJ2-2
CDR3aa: ASSPYQRGGEELF

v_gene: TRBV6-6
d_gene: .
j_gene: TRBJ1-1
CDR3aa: ASSSQGIGEAF

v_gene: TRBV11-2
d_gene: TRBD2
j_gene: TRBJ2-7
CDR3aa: ASSLVSGRAGSYEQY

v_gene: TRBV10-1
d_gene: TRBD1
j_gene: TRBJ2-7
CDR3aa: ASRGQEPYEQY

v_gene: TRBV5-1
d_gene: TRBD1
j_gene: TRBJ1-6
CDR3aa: ASSLIPGQGGSPLH